The T cell receptor beta chain described here comes from a study of T cell repertoires in cytomegalovirus infection. V shed 4 bases and J shed 2 bases, with 9 bases lying between them. The CDR3 length is 13 residues. Germline loops: CDR1 SQVTM, CDR2 ANQGSEA. This clonotype has ten or more counts. One entry per CDR3 protein, called by TCRdb with MiXCR from the reads. Here the sample spans some 300,000 distinct CDR3 sequences, about 13% being singletons. The clonotype was recovered from a human donor in good health (CMV status not recorded). Some clones in this sample may be carry-over from other donors' samples. Sequences were obtained from PBMCs. The V gene is TRBV29-1, the J gene TRBJ2-1; D possibly corresponds to TRBD1 (5 bases). The CDR3 protein is CSVVRVTYNEQFF. CDR3 sequence (DNA): TGCAGCGTTGTCAGGGTAACCTACAATGAGCAGTTCTTC.